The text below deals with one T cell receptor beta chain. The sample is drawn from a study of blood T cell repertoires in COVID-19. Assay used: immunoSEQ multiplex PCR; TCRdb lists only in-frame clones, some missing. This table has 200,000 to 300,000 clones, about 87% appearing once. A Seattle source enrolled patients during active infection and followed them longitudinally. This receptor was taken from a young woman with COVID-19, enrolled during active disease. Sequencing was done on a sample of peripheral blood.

The CDR3 sequence is CSVGKGREAFF. In nucleotides, the CDR3 is TGCAGCGTTGGAAAGGGGCGGGAAGCTTTCTTT. This chain connects TRBV29-1 to TRBJ1-1, with D possibly being TRBD1 (5 bases). This CDR3 spans 11 amino acids. Between the trimmed V and J ends, which lost 4 bases and 8 bases, there was a span of 11 bases. CDR1 and CDR2 (germline): SQVTM, ANQGSEA.